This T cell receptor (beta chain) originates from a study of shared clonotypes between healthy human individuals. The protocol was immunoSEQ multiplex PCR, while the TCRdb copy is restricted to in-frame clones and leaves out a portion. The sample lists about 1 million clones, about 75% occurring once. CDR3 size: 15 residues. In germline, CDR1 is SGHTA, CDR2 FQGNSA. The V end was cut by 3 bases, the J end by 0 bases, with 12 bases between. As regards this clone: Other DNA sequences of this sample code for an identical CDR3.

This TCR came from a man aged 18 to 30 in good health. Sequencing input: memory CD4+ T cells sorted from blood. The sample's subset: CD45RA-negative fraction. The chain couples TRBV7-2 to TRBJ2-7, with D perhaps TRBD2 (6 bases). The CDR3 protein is CASSLVGSGSYEQYF. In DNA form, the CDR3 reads TGTGCCAGCAGCTTGGTCGGGAGTGGCTCCTACGAGCAGTACTTC.